This T cell receptor (beta chain) was sequenced in a study of breast tumors, draining lymph nodes, adjacent tissues. Findings and limits, study-wide: Tumor repertoires ranked between lymph nodes and nontumor tissue in diversity, with V and J gene preferences.

Only a few counts were recorded for this clonotype. No antigen is known for it. Breast cancer patients provided tissue from their axillary draining lymph nodes. TCRdb fed the multiplex PCR reads into MiXCR, producing one record per CDR3 protein. The sample holds about 180,000 distinct CDR3 sequences; approximately 30% are singletons and the top ten take 4% to 5.5%. CDR1 and CDR2 (germline): SGHTA, FQGNSA. The CDR3 consists of 13 residues. V was shortened by 3 bases and J by 0 bases, with 5 bases between the two germline ends. What was sequenced was axillary lymph node tissue. The V gene is TRBV7-2, the J gene TRBJ1-1; D is undetermined. The receptor comes from a female donor with breast cancer. Some clones in this sample may be carry-over from other donors' samples. The CDR3 loop reads CASSFQMNTEAFF. CDR3 DNA: TGTGCCAGCAGCTTTCAGATGAACACTGAAGCTTTCTTT. Full variable domain (remainder filled in from reference TRBV7-2 and TRBJ1-1): GAGVSQSPSNKVTEKGKDVELRCDPISGHTALYWYRQSLGQGLEFLIYFQGNSAPDKSGLPSDRFSAERTGGSVSTLTIQRTQQEDSAVYLCASSFQMNTEAFFGQGTRLTVV.